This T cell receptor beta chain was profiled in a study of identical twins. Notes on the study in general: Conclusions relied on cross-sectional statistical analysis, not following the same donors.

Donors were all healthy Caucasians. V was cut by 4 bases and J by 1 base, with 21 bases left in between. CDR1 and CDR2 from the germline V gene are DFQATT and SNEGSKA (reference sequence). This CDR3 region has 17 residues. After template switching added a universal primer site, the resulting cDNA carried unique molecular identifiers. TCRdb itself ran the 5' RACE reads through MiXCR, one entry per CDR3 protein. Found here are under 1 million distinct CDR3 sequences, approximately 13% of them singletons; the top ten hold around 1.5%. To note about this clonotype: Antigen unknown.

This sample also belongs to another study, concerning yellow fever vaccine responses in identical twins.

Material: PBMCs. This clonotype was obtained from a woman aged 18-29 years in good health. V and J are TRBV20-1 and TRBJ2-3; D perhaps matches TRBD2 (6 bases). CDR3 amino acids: CSAIGSGTYFGTDTQYF. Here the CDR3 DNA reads TGCAGTGCTATCGGGAGCGGCACCTATTTCGGCACAGATACGCAGTATTTT.